This paragraph covers one T cell receptor (beta chain) sequence. This clone has just a few counts. It lacks a known antigen. No qualities accompany the bases; no much larger clone lies one base away. This sample was taken from a study of blood T cell repertoires in COVID-19 (dated by TCRdb to between 2020 and 2021). Notes on the research overall: Samples from collaborators originated in the United States, Italy and Spain and spanned both the acute and convalescent phases of COVID-19. Deeply sampled blood TCRbeta repertoires from subjects exposed to, actively infected with, or recovered from COVID-19 were included in the dataset. A de-identified subject ID, COVID-19 status, age in years and sex were almost always included in the sample metadata. The repertoires were made available in a free public database intended to serve as a resource for research on the immune response to SARS-CoV-2. Where available, HLA class I and class II types were taken from metadata supplied by the sample provider and were not determined by assay-based typing. The prospective study material was composed of cDNA or gDNA derived from T cells, B-cell-depleted T cells, or PBMCs. The samples were drawn from the first 160 participants of the ongoing ImmuneRACE study and from 950 to 1,500 subjects provided by 6 global collaborators.

The immunoSEQ Assay, a bias-controlled multiplex PCR, was used to amplify TCRbeta CDR3 regions from genomic DNA. The study's processing was this. The number of nucleated cells in each sample was estimated from the amplification of reference gene primers within the assay. To quantify the absolute abundance of each unique TCRbeta CDR3 rearrangement, sequence reads were collapsed and filtered. For each sample, productive Simpson clonality was calculated as the square root of Simpson's diversity index over productive rearrangements. The table was pulled from immuneACCESS by TCRdb, which kept in-frame rearrangements only. Such tables lose some clones; where checked, under half of the loss comes from unresolved V genes, and the rest has no known cause. V, J and clone size derive from that table, while D and trimming were established from the DNA sequence. The sample has tens of thousands of clones on record, about 90% of them singletons. The ten largest clones take up 4.5% to 7% of the sample.

The cysteine opens and the phenylalanine closes a CDR3 of 15 amino acids. Here the CDR3 DNA is all that survives: 45 bases in frame from base 1. Per the germline V gene, SGHTA is the CDR1 and FQGNSA is the CDR2. The V end loses 1 base and the J end loses 4 bases, and a stretch of 8 bases separates them. Collaborating institutions collected whole blood in K2EDTA tubes following their own protocols. For TCRbeta analysis, collaborators shipped samples in one of three forms: frozen whole blood, isolated PBMCs, or DNA extracted from either of those sample types. Broader findings and caveats from the paper: The quantity of clinical and demographic metadata differed by source and by participant and was supplied without curation.

The rearrangement combines TRBV7-2 with TRBJ2-6; 5 matching bases give a weak D call of TRBD1. The sequence came from a man over 45 with active COVID-19. The sample was peripheral blood. In nucleotides, the sequence is TGTGCCAGCAGCTTAGAAGGGGTAGGGGCCAACGTCCTGACTTTC. It translates as CASSLEGVGANVLTF.